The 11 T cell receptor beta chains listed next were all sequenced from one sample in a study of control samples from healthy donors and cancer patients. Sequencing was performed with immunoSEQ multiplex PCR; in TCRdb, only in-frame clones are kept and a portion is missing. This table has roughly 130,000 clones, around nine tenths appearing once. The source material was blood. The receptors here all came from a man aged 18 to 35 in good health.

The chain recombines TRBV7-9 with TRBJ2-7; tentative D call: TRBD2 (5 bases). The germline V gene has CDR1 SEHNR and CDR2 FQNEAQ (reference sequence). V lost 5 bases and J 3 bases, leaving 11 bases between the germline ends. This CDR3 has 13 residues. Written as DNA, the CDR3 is TGTGCCAGCAGCCCCGAGGGTATCTACGAGCAGTACTTC. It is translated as CASSPEGIYEQYF.

The CDR3 loop is CASSQEYRGDPLVNTEAFF. In nucleotides, the CDR3 is TGTGCCAGCAGCCAAGAATACAGAGGGGACCCCCTAGTGAACACTGAAGCTTTCTTT. The J gene is TRBJ1-1, the V gene TRBV14; possible D gene TRBD1, 5 bases. The germline V and J ends were trimmed by 0 bases and 0 bases, with 20 bases remaining between them. The CDR3 loop spans 19 amino acids. Germline V CDR1 and CDR2: SGHDN, FVKESK.

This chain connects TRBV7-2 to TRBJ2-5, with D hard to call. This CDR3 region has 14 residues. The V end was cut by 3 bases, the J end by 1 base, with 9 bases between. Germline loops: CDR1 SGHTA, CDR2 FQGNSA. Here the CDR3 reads CASSFTVSQETQYF. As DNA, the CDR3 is TGTGCCAGCAGCTTCACGGTATCCCAAGAGACCCAGTACTTC.

CDR3 sequence reads: CASSLGQAGSPLHF. DNA of the CDR3: TGTGCCAGCAGCTTGGGACAGGCGGGATCACCCCTCCACTTT. The chain recombines TRBV11-3 with TRBJ1-6; 8 bases agree with TRBD1. V dropped 3 bases and J dropped 10; count of bases not matched to a gene: 5. The CDR3 loop spans 14 amino acids. The germline V gene has CDR1 SGHNT and CDR2 YENEEA.

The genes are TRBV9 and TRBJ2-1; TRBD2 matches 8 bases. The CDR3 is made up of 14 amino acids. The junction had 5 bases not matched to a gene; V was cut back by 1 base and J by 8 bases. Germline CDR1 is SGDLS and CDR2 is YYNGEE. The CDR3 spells CASSVSGRGDEQFF. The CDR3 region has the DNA TGTGCCAGCAGCGTAAGCGGGAGAGGCGATGAGCAGTTCTTC.

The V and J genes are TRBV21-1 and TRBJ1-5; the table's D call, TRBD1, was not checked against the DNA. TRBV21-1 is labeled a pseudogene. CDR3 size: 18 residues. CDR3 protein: CASSQDRGLFLGNQPQHF. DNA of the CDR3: TGTGCCAGCAGCCAAGACAGGGGGCTTTTTTTAGGGAATCAGCCCCAGCATTTT.

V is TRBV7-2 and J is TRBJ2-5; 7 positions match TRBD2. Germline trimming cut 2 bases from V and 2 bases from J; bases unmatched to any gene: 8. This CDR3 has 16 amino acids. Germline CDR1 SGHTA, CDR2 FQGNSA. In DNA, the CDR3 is TGTGCCAGCAGCTTAAAGTGGGGAGCGGGGCAAGAGACCCAGTACTTC. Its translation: CASSLKWGAGQETQYF.

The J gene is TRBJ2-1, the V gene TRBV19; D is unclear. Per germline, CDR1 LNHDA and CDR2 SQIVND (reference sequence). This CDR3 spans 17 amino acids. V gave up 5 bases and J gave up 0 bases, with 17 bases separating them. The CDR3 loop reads CASSLRTPSSSYNEQFF. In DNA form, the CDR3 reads TGTGCCAGTAGTCTCAGAACACCTTCGAGCTCCTACAATGAGCAGTTCTTC.

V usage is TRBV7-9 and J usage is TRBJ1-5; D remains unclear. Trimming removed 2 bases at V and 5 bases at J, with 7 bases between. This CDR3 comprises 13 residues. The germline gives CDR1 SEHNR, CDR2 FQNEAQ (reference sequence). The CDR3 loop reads CASSLRGDQPQHF. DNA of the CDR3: TGTGCCAGCAGCTTACGGGGAGATCAGCCCCAGCATTTT.

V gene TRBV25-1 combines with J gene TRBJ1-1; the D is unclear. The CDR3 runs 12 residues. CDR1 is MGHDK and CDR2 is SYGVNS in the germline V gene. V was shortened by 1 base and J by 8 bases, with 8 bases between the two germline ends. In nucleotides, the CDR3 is TGTGCCAGCAGTGAATGGGCGGCCGAAGCTTTCTTT. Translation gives CASSEWAAEAFF.

Written as DNA, the CDR3 is TGTGCCAGCAGTTTCACGGGCGGGGACTACGAGCAGTACGTC. Translation: CASSFTGGDYEQYV. J is TRBJ2-7 and V is TRBV27, with D possibly being TRBD2 (6 bases). With 3 bases removed from V and 3 bases from J, the gap between germline ends came to 12 bases. The V gene's germline CDR1 is MNHEY and CDR2 SMNVEV (reference sequence). The CDR3 is made up of 14 amino acids.